This is a list of T cell receptor beta chains from one sample in a study of blood T cell repertoires in COVID-19. Profiling relied on immunoSEQ multiplex PCR, and the TCRdb table lists in-frame clones only, not all of them. The repertoire holds around 140,000 clones, around 81% seen once, with about 8.4% in the top ten. Sequencing used peripheral blood. The receptor source for this set is a woman in her sixties or seventies with active or convalescent COVID-19. The CDR3 runs from the conserved cysteine through the conserved F or W. A D gene is named only where the DNA matches it firmly. Clone size is not always given. Where it is, it says once, few, many or a class for expanded clones.

CDR3 protein: CASSFGTGNTGELFF
CDR3 DNA: TGTGCCAGCAGCTTTGGGACAGGGAACACCGGGGAGCTGTTTTTT
V gene: TRBV7-3
J gene: TRBJ2-2
clone size: .
D gene: TRBD1

CDR3 protein: CASRASSYEQYF
CDR3 DNA: TGTGCCAGCAGGGCCAGCTCCTACGAGCAGTACTTC
V gene: TRBV12-3/TRBV12-4
J gene: TRBJ2-7
clone size: few
D gene: .

CDR3 protein: CASSRLPGGAAGETQYF
CDR3 DNA: TGTGCCAGCAGCCGCCTCCCCGGGGGAGCCGCAGGGGAGACCCAGTACTTC
V gene: TRBV7-2
J gene: TRBJ2-5
clone size: .
D gene: .

CDR3 protein: CATSDLGTGQETQYF
CDR3 DNA: TGTGCCACCAGTGATTTGGGGACAGGGCAAGAGACCCAGTACTTC
V gene: TRBV24-1
J gene: TRBJ2-5
clone size: .
D gene: TRBD1

CDR3 protein: CASGLVRGRTYGYTF
CDR3 DNA: TGTGCTAGTGGTTTGGTAAGGGGAAGGACCTATGGCTACACCTTC
V gene: TRBV12-5
J gene: TRBJ1-2
clone size: .
D gene: .

CDR3 protein: CASSARQTTDTQYF
CDR3 DNA: TGTGCCAGCAGCGCCCGACAAACCACAGATACGCAGTATTTT
V gene: TRBV9
J gene: TRBJ2-3
clone size: .
D gene: .

CDR3 protein: CSVDDYFGETQYF
CDR3 DNA: TGCAGCGTTGATGACTACTTCGGGGAGACCCAGTACTTC
V gene: TRBV29-1
J gene: TRBJ2-5
clone size: .
D gene: .

CDR3 protein: CASSSKAKNIQYF
CDR3 DNA: TGTGCCAGCAGCTCAAAAGCCAAAAACATTCAGTACTTC
V gene: TRBV7-2
J gene: TRBJ2-4
clone size: .
D gene: .

CDR3 protein: CASSLEFDSYNSPLHF
CDR3 DNA: TGCGCCAGCAGCTTGGAGTTTGACAGCTATAATTCACCCCTCCACTTT
V gene: TRBV5-1
J gene: TRBJ1-6
clone size: .
D gene: .

CDR3 protein: CASSQGLQGTNEKLFF
CDR3 DNA: TGTGCCAGCAGTCAGGGTTTGCAAGGAACTAATGAAAAACTGTTTTTT
V gene: TRBV9
J gene: TRBJ1-4
clone size: .
D gene: .

CDR3 protein: CASSRGLAGTEQFF
CDR3 DNA: TGTGCCAGCAGTCGCGGACTAGCGGGGACTGAGCAGTTCTTC
V gene: TRBV6-5
J gene: TRBJ2-1
clone size: .
D gene: TRBD2

CDR3 protein: CAWNPTRDYGYTF
CDR3 DNA: TGTGCCTGGAATCCAACCAGGGACTATGGCTACACCTTC
V gene: TRBV30
J gene: TRBJ1-2
clone size: .
D gene: .

CDR3 protein: CASVSGTDTQYF
CDR3 DNA: TGTGCCAGCGTCTCGGGCACAGATACGCAGTATTTT
V gene: TRBV6-5
J gene: TRBJ2-3
clone size: .
D gene: .

CDR3 protein: CASNPRTGEFTGELFF
CDR3 DNA: TGCGCCAGCAATCCTAGGACAGGGGAATTCACCGGGGAGCTGTTTTTT
V gene: TRBV5-1
J gene: TRBJ2-2
clone size: .
D gene: TRBD1

CDR3 protein: CASSRGPPGNTEAFF
CDR3 DNA: TGTGCCAGCAGTAGGGGGCCGCCGGGGAACACTGAAGCTTTCTTT
V gene: TRBV27
J gene: TRBJ1-1
clone size: few
D gene: TRBD1

CDR3 protein: CASSLGDSPSTDTQYF
CDR3 DNA: TGCGCCAGCAGCTTGGGGGACAGTCCCAGCACAGATACGCAGTATTTT
V gene: TRBV5-1
J gene: TRBJ2-3
clone size: .
D gene: TRBD1

CDR3 protein: CASSWGLASSYNEQFF
CDR3 DNA: TGTGCCAGCAGCTGGGGACTCGCGAGCTCCTACAATGAGCAGTTCTTC
V gene: TRBV7-2
J gene: TRBJ2-1
clone size: once
D gene: .

CDR3 protein: CATSRDFLSNQPQHF
CDR3 DNA: TGTGCCACCAGCAGAGATTTTTTAAGCAATCAGCCCCAGCATTTT
V gene: TRBV15
J gene: TRBJ1-5
clone size: .
D gene: .

CDR3 protein: CASSMDNSGNTIYF
CDR3 DNA: TGCGCCAGCAGCATGGACAACTCTGGAAACACCATATATTTT
V gene: TRBV5-1
J gene: TRBJ1-3
clone size: .
D gene: .

CDR3 protein: CASSSRTSGTSTDTQYF
CDR3 DNA: TGCGCCAGCAGCTCCCGGACTAGCGGAACTAGCACAGATACGCAGTATTTT
V gene: TRBV5-1
J gene: TRBJ2-3
clone size: .
D gene: TRBD2

CDR3 protein: CASSLYTGGYEQYF
CDR3 DNA: TGTGCCAGCAGTTTATATACAGGGGGATACGAGCAGTACTTC
V gene: TRBV27
J gene: TRBJ2-7
clone size: few
D gene: TRBD1

CDR3 protein: CASSYPFSEKTDTQYF
CDR3 DNA: TGTGCCAGCAGTTACCCGTTCTCGGAGAAGACAGATACGCAGTATTTT
V gene: TRBV6-2/TRBV6-3
J gene: TRBJ2-3
clone size: .
D gene: .

CDR3 protein: CASSRGTGAQETQYF
CDR3 DNA: TGTGCCAGCTCACGAGGGACAGGCGCCCAAGAGACCCAGTACTTC
V gene: TRBV18
J gene: TRBJ2-5
clone size: once
D gene: TRBD1

CDR3 protein: CASSLGGFELFF
CDR3 DNA: TGTGCCAGCAGTTTAGGGGGGTTCGAGCTGTTTTTT
V gene: TRBV27
J gene: TRBJ2-2
clone size: few
D gene: .

CDR3 protein: CASLIPGTGNGDTQYF
CDR3 DNA: TGTGCCAGTCTCATTCCCGGGACAGGAAATGGAGATACGCAGTATTTT
V gene: TRBV6-9
J gene: TRBJ2-3
clone size: once
D gene: TRBD1

CDR3 protein: CSAARDQGPNEKLFF
CDR3 DNA: TGCAGCGCCGCAAGGGATCAGGGGCCGAATGAAAAACTGTTTTTT
V gene: TRBV29-1
J gene: TRBJ1-4
clone size: .
D gene: .

CDR3 protein: CASSPGTGDLYGYTF
CDR3 DNA: TGTGCCAGCAGCCCTGGGACAGGGGATCTCTATGGCTACACCTTC
V gene: TRBV7-9
J gene: TRBJ1-2
clone size: .
D gene: TRBD1

CDR3 protein: CASSLEQGYYNEQFF
CDR3 DNA: TGTGCCAGCAGTTTAGAACAGGGATACTACAATGAGCAGTTCTTC
V gene: TRBV27
J gene: TRBJ2-1
clone size: medium-sized
D gene: .

CDR3 protein: CASSQDPQGQNYGYTF
CDR3 DNA: TGCGCCAGCAGCCAGGACCCACAAGGACAGAACTATGGCTACACCTTC
V gene: TRBV4-3
J gene: TRBJ1-2
clone size: .
D gene: .

CDR3 protein: CASSQSLSGQAQETQYF
CDR3 DNA: TGCGCCAGCAGCCAAAGTCTTTCTGGACAGGCTCAAGAGACCCAGTACTTC
V gene: TRBV4-1
J gene: TRBJ2-5
clone size: .
D gene: TRBD1

CDR3 protein: CASSESTPSTDTQYF
CDR3 DNA: TGTGCCAGCAGTGAATCTACCCCTAGCACAGATACGCAGTATTTT
V gene: TRBV6-1
J gene: TRBJ2-3
clone size: .
D gene: .

CDR3 protein: CAWSVDVGDYEQYF
CDR3 DNA: TGTGCCTGGAGTGTAGATGTGGGAGACTACGAGCAGTACTTC
V gene: TRBV30
J gene: TRBJ2-7
clone size: few
D gene: .

CDR3 protein: CASSEPLSSVYGYTF
CDR3 DNA: TGCGCCAGCAGTGAGCCCCTATCGTCTGTCTATGGCTACACCTTC
V gene: TRBV10-2
J gene: TRBJ1-2
clone size: .
D gene: .

CDR3 protein: CASRGSGQGGGNIQYF
CDR3 DNA: TGTGCCAGCAGGGGCTCGGGACAGGGCGGGGGAAACATTCAGTACTTC
V gene: TRBV28
J gene: TRBJ2-4
clone size: .
D gene: TRBD1

CDR3 protein: CASSQRQANTEAFF
CDR3 DNA: TGCGCCAGCAGCCAAAGACAGGCGAACACTGAAGCTTTCTTT
V gene: TRBV5-1
J gene: TRBJ1-1
clone size: .
D gene: .

CDR3 protein: CASSAPRGEQFF
CDR3 DNA: TGTGCTAGCAGCGCCCCTCGGGGTGAGCAGTTCTTC
V gene: TRBV7-7
J gene: TRBJ2-1
clone size: .
D gene: .

CDR3 protein: CAWSGFHAGENEQFF
CDR3 DNA: TGTGCCTGGAGTGGCTTTCACGCAGGGGAAAATGAGCAGTTCTTC
V gene: TRBV30
J gene: TRBJ2-1
clone size: .
D gene: .

CDR3 protein: CASSLQGEGEKLFF
CDR3 DNA: TGTGCCAGCAGCCTCCAGGGGGAAGGTGAAAAACTGTTTTTT
V gene: TRBV9
J gene: TRBJ1-4
clone size: .
D gene: TRBD1

CDR3 protein: CASSPLTSGSYEQYF
CDR3 DNA: TGCGCCAGCAGCCCCCTGACTAGCGGGAGCTACGAGCAGTACTTC
V gene: TRBV5-1
J gene: TRBJ2-7
clone size: .
D gene: TRBD2

CDR3 protein: CASSGGGSVGTQYF
CDR3 DNA: TGTGCCAGTAGTGGGGGCGGGTCGGTAGGTACGCAGTATTTT
V gene: TRBV19
J gene: TRBJ2-3
clone size: .
D gene: .

CDR3 protein: CASSFRTGGNSPLHF
CDR3 DNA: TGTGCCAGCAGTTTCCGGACAGGGGGTAATTCACCCCTCCACTTT
V gene: TRBV28
J gene: TRBJ1-6
clone size: .
D gene: TRBD1

CDR3 protein: CASSLGQGTDTQYF
CDR3 DNA: TGTGCCAGTAGTTTGGGACAGGGCACAGATACGCAGTATTTT
V gene: TRBV19
J gene: TRBJ2-3
clone size: .
D gene: TRBD1

CDR3 protein: CATSDPAGTVNTGELFF
CDR3 DNA: TGTGCCACCAGTGATCCTGCCGGGACAGTAAACACCGGGGAGCTGTTTTTT
V gene: TRBV24-1
J gene: TRBJ2-2
clone size: .
D gene: TRBD1

CDR3 protein: CASSSIPGQGNTIYF
CDR3 DNA: TGCGCCAGCAGCTCGATCCCGGGACAGGGAAACACCATATATTTT
V gene: TRBV5-1
J gene: TRBJ1-3
clone size: once
D gene: TRBD1

CDR3 protein: CASSSADLGNQPQHF
CDR3 DNA: TGTGCCAGCAGTTCGGCGGACTTGGGCAATCAGCCCCAGCATTTT
V gene: TRBV27
J gene: TRBJ1-5
clone size: .
D gene: .

CDR3 protein: CASSPLQGTQPQHF
CDR3 DNA: TGTGCCAGCAGTCCATTACAGGGAACTCAGCCCCAGCATTTT
V gene: TRBV28
J gene: TRBJ1-5
clone size: .
D gene: .

CDR3 protein: CASSLAAGLAGRATDTQYF
CDR3 DNA: TGCGCCAGCAGCTTGGCCGCGGGACTAGCGGGGCGTGCCACAGATACGCAGTATTTT
V gene: TRBV5-1
J gene: TRBJ2-3
clone size: .
D gene: TRBD2

CDR3 protein: CSASLVRERYEQYF
CDR3 DNA: TGCAGCGCCAGCCTGGTGCGGGAGAGGTACGAGCAGTACTTC
V gene: TRBV29-1
J gene: TRBJ2-7
clone size: few
D gene: TRBD2

CDR3 protein: CSVANPGNTIYF
CDR3 DNA: TGCAGCGTTGCAAATCCTGGAAACACCATATATTTT
V gene: TRBV29-1
J gene: TRBJ1-3
clone size: .
D gene: .

CDR3 protein: CASSLDLGDTQYF
CDR3 DNA: TGTGCCAGCAGCTTAGATCTCGGAGATACGCAGTATTTT
V gene: TRBV11-2
J gene: TRBJ2-3
clone size: .
D gene: .

CDR3 protein: CASSRALDNEQFF
CDR3 DNA: TGTGCCAGCAGCCGAGCCTTGGACAATGAGCAGTTCTTC
V gene: TRBV4-2
J gene: TRBJ2-1
clone size: .
D gene: .